This entry is about one TCR beta chain. Cohorts were assigned according to the clinical history that participants reported. The data derive from a study of blood T cell repertoires in COVID-19. In the study overall: The samples span acute and convalescent COVID-19 from the United States, Italy and Spain. PBMCs, B-cell-depleted T cells, or T cells provided the cDNA or gDNA that made up the material.

Original processing methods: Estimated nucleated cell counts came from reference gene primer amplification. Measured with immunoSEQ multiplex PCR; TCRdb has only the in-frame clones, and not every one. V and J calls and clone size are copied from that table; D and trimming were computed from the DNA. The sample records fewer than 300,000 clones, roughly 93% being singletons. Germline CDR1 MNHEY, CDR2 SMNVEV (reference sequence). The CDR3 covers 13 residues. V lost 4 bases to trimming and J lost 6 bases, with 10 bases between them. This TCR was sampled from a woman between 40 and 50 years old with acute COVID-19. Sequenced sample: PBMCs or T cells enriched from blood (not recorded which). The V call is TRBV27, the J call TRBJ1-5; possibly TRBD1 for D (5 bases). The CDR3 region has the DNA TGTGCCAGCAGTTGGGGCGGGGGTCAGCCCCAGCATTTT. Translation: CASSWGGGQPQHF.